This T cell receptor (beta chain) was sequenced in a study of resident and recirculating memory T cells in vitiligo (dated by TCRdb to 2016 to 2019). For context, the study as a whole: The study took epidermis from shave biopsies of two lesional and two nonlesional sites, plus PBMCs, from each of a few stable vitiligo patients for TCR beta sequencing. The human TCR beta sequencing tested whether specific clones in lesional vitiligo skin differed from clones in nonlesional skin and blood. Samples were homogenized without cell sorting just before genomic DNA extraction with the Qiagen DNeasy Blood & Tissue Kit. The investigation overall reported the following: Clonality was not the same from one vitiligo lesion to another, and no unique dominant TCR clone turned up. By overlap and correlation analysis, no significant repertoire overlap was shown between biopsies, even within a single patient, except for each lesion compared with itself. Working out how much the T cell clones identified in the vitiligo lesions and the human Trm versus Tcm pools each contribute will require future mechanistic studies. TCR sequences were not shared across biopsy sites or across patients, which suggests that different T cell clones infiltrate different lesions, a pattern described as private specificity.

A word on this clone: Which antigen it targets is not known. No much larger clone exists at a distance of one base, and base qualities are not known.

Stable vitiligo was defined as no change in lesions over the previous 6 months. To count as stable, patients also needed to show no confetti depigmentation, which is a clinical sign of active vitiligo. Anyone who had been treated within the previous three months was excluded from the study. PBMCs were isolated from heparinized blood by Ficoll density gradient centrifugation and then flash-frozen. The immunoSEQ hsTCRB kit was used to amplify TCR beta chains from the genomic DNA. TCR beta libraries were sequenced on an Illumina MiSeq instrument by the immunoSEQ service. As for how the authors treated the data: Analysis of the repertoire data was performed with the immunoSEQ Analyzer. Here the immuneACCESS table is served through TCRdb, limited to in-frame sequences with V and J called. Missing clones are a known gap in these copies; in checked studies unresolved V genes cover under half, and the rest lacks a known reason. Clone size and the V and J calls come from that table; the DNA yielded D and trimming. This sample holds more than 35,000 clones; around 90% were observed only once. The ten largest clones capture roughly 4.7% of the sample.

Relative to germline, V is 1 base shorter and J is 4 bases shorter, with 13 bases between their ends. The CDR3 spans 15 residues, from the cysteine through the phenylalanine. Here the CDR3 DNA is all that survives: 45 bases in frame from base 1. CDR1 and CDR2 are read off the germline V gene (reference sequence) as MNHEY and SMNVEV. The sequence derives from a male donor with vitiligo. The sequencing sample was made of blood. The chain couples TRBV27 to TRBJ1-2, and possibly TRBD1, on 6 matching bases. The CDR3 amino acid sequence is: CASSLLGGAFYGYTF. The bases are TGTGCCAGCAGTTTATTGGGGGGGGCCTTCTATGGCTACACCTTC.